The 23 T cell receptor beta chains given below trace back to one sample, sequenced in a study of CD8 T cells in Susac syndrome. The authors reverse transcribed roughly 0.5 to 1 ug RNA with random hexamers. TCRdb itself ran the immunoSEQ multiplex PCR reads through MiXCR, one entry per CDR3 protein. Of 150,000 to 200,000 distinct CDR3 sequences in the sample, over 85% were seen once. The specimen sequenced was CD4+ T cells from PBMCs. The origin of the receptors is a human donor in good health.

The chain recombines TRBV9 with TRBJ2-5; 8 positions match TRBD2. Germline loops: CDR1 SGDLS, CDR2 YYNGEE. The CDR3 has 14 amino acids. After removal of 2 bases from V and 2 bases from J, the junction contained 2 bases not matched to a gene. The CDR3 loop reads CASSVGGVQETQYF. The CDR3 nucleotides are TGTGCCAGCAGCGTCGGGGGGGTGCAAGAGACCCAGTACTTC.

The rearrangement links TRBV6-2 or TRBV6-3 to TRBJ1-5; D is perhaps TRBD1 (5 bases). This CDR3 has 15 amino acids. The V end lost 7 bases, the J end lost 1 base, and 14 bases lay between the germline ends. Looked up from germline, CDR1 is MNHEY and CDR2 is SVGEGT. The CDR3 loop reads CASNHGGGSNQPQHF. Written as DNA, the CDR3 is TGTGCCAGCAATCACGGGGGGGGAAGCAATCAGCCCCAGCATTTT.

The chain links TRBV23-1 to TRBJ2-7; 11 nucleotides align to TRBD1. TRBV23-1 is assigned to the ORF class and has an uncertain function. J was trimmed by 4 bases and V by 8 bases; bases with no gene match: 4. The CDR3 totals 13 residues. The CDR3 reads CASRDRGGYEQYV. The CDR3 bases are TGCGCCAGCCGGGACAGGGGGGGATACGAGCAGTACGTC.

The V and J genes are TRBV6-2 or TRBV6-3 and TRBJ1-2; D gene unclear. The V gene's germline CDR1 is MNHEY and CDR2 SVGEGT. The CDR3 runs to 15 residues. V lost 4 bases and J 8 bases, leaving 20 bases between the germline ends. CDR3 region: CASSFLPGFGVGYTF. Written as DNA, the CDR3 is TGTGCCAGCAGTTTCCTACCGGGATTCGGTGTCGGCTACACCTTC.

This clonotype is a singleton in its sample. This chain connects TRBV6-1 to TRBJ1-2; 8 positions agree with TRBD1. Looked up from germline, CDR1 is MNHNS and CDR2 is SASEGT. The CDR3 length is 14 residues. Trimming at V came to 8 bases and at J to 7 bases, leaving 12 bases not matched to a gene. CDR3 amino acids: CASGGDRRPGGYTF. CDR3 nucleotides: TGTGCCAGCGGTGGGGACAGGCGACCCGGTGGCTACACCTTC.

The chain joins TRBV7-2 to TRBJ1-5; possibly TRBD1 for D (6 bases). The V and J ends lost 6 bases and 4 bases respectively, with 16 bases between them. The CDR3 totals 15 residues. Germline CDR1 is SGHTA and CDR2 is FQGNSA. DNA for the CDR3: TGTGCCAGCAGTCACTGGGGGGGGCGGAATCAGCCCCAGCATTTT. Amino acids: CASSHWGGRNQPQHF.

This chain uses TRBV19 with TRBJ1-5; TRBD1 agrees at 8 bases. Trimming took 8 bases from V and 3 from J; bases not matched to a gene: 6. The CDR3 spans 14 residues. The germline V gene has CDR1 LNHDA and CDR2 SQIVND (reference sequence). The CDR3 DNA reads as TGTGCCAGTCAACAGGGGGTCGTCAATCAGCCCCAGCATTTT. Amino acids: CASQQGVVNQPQHF.

The rearrangement uses TRBV5-6 and TRBJ2-5; a weak D match, TRBD2 (6 bases). Trimming removed 4 bases from V and 7 bases from J, with 17 bases in between. The CDR3 length is 14 residues. The germline V gene has CDR1 SGHDT and CDR2 YYEEEE. The DNA of the CDR3 is TGTGCCAGCAGCGTTGGGGGGACCCGGGGGACCCAGTACTTC. It translates to CASSVGGTRGTQYF.

The genes are TRBV6-2 or TRBV6-3 and TRBJ1-5; 7 bases match TRBD1. The V gene's germline CDR1 is MNHEY and CDR2 SVGEGT. The CDR3 runs to 14 residues. Unmatched junction bases numbered 7, after V lost 4 bases and J lost 7 bases. The CDR3 sequence is CASSLRTGTQPQHF. The CDR3 DNA reads TGTGCCAGCAGTTTACGGACAGGAACCCAGCCCCAGCATTTT.

This chain links TRBV27 with TRBJ2-2, with 12 bases that match TRBD1. This CDR3 has 15 amino acids. The J segment lost 4 bases and the V segment lost 6 bases, leaving 3 bases of the junction unmatched. Per the germline V gene, CDR1 is MNHEY and CDR2 is SMNVEV (reference sequence). CDR3 amino acids: CASRLGQGATGELFF. In DNA form, the CDR3 reads TGTGCCAGCAGACTGGGACAGGGGGCCACCGGGGAGCTGTTTTTT.

This chain uses TRBV7-9 with TRBJ2-3; the match to TRBD1 covers 7 bases. The V gene end was trimmed by 5 bases and the J gene end by 0 bases; junction bases not matched to a gene: 11. CDR3 length: 17 amino acids. The germline CDR1 and CDR2 sequences are SEHNR and FQNEAQ (reference sequence). CDR3 in DNA: TGTGCCAGCAGCGAACACCTGACAGGGCCCAGCACAGATACGCAGTATTTT. This encodes CASSEHLTGPSTDTQYF.

V gene TRBV9 combines with J gene TRBJ2-5; a possible D gene is TRBD2 (6 bases). Trimming stripped 3 bases from V and 0 bases from J, with 12 bases between. CDR1 SGDLS and CDR2 YYNGEE come from the germline V gene. The CDR3 totals 15 residues. CDR3: CASSAGGRDQETQYF. CDR3 coding DNA: TGTGCCAGCAGCGCCGGGGGAAGGGACCAAGAGACCCAGTACTTC.

The V call is TRBV2, the J call TRBJ2-2; 8 bases match TRBD2. The CDR3 length is 18 residues. Germline CDR1 reads SNHLY; CDR2 reads FYNNEI. After removal of 5 bases from V and 2 bases from J, the junction contained 13 bases not matched to a gene. Here the CDR3 DNA reads TGTGCCAGCAGTTATCCCCCGTTCGGGAGGGTCAACACCGGGGAGCTGTTTTTT. It is translated as CASSYPPFGRVNTGELFF.

V gene TRBV28 combines with J gene TRBJ2-1; D is unresolved. V was pared by 6 bases and J by 0 bases, with 15 bases between. CDR1 is MDHEN and CDR2 is SYDVKM in the germline V gene. This CDR3 has 16 residues. Here the CDR3 DNA reads TGTGCCAGCAGGTCGACATCCCCTGGCTCCTACAATGAGCAGTTCTTC. Protein: CASRSTSPGSYNEQFF.

The rearrangement joins TRBV7-3 to TRBJ1-2; no definite D call. From germline, CDR1 is SGHTA and CDR2 FQGTGA. The V gene lost 1 base and the J gene lost 6 bases, with 9 bases spanning the gap. The CDR3 runs 13 residues. As DNA, the CDR3 is TGTGCCAGCAGCTTAAAATTAGGGAATGGCTACACCTTC. Translating it yields CASSLKLGNGYTF.

The chain is built from TRBV3-1 and TRBJ2-1, with D tentatively TRBD1 or TRBD2 (5 bases each). Germline V gene sequence: CDR1 LGHDT, CDR2 YNNKEL (reference sequence). There are 13 residues in the CDR3. Trimming pared 5 bases from V and 10 bases from J, leaving 15 bases between. CDR3 coding DNA: TGTGCCAGCAGCACCGGGGCCTACGGGGAGCAGTTCTTC. Amino acids: CASSTGAYGEQFF.

The J gene is TRBJ2-6, the V gene TRBV4-1; unclear D gene. Looked up from germline, CDR1 is MGHRA and CDR2 is YSYEKL. The germline V and J ends were trimmed by 3 bases and 0 bases, with 6 bases remaining between them. The CDR3 has 15 amino acids. The CDR3 protein is CASSQDRSGANVLTF. CDR3 DNA sequence: TGCGCCAGCAGCCAGGATCGCTCTGGGGCCAACGTCCTGACTTTC.

In this sample, this clonotype turned up once. The CDR3 region has the DNA TGCGCCAGCAGCGGGCTCGGGAGGGCTGAAGCTTTCTTT. This codes for CASSGLGRAEAFF. This chain links TRBV5-1 with TRBJ1-1; D is unclear. The germline CDR1 and CDR2 sequences are SGHRS and YFSETQ. The CDR3 runs to 13 residues. Trimming stripped 4 bases from V and 6 bases from J, with 13 bases between.

J is TRBJ2-1 and V is TRBV7-8; D remains unclear. V gave up 5 bases and J gave up 2 bases, with 13 bases separating them. The CDR3 spans 15 residues. The germline V gene has CDR1 SGHVS and CDR2 FQNEAQ. CDR3 nucleotides: TGTGCCAGCAGCGAACCGTTGGGTGCCTACAATGAGCAGTTCTTC. Its protein is CASSEPLGAYNEQFF.

The genes are TRBV5-4 and TRBJ2-5; D remains ambiguous. V gave up 3 bases and J gave up 1 base, with 10 bases separating them. The germline gives CDR1 SGHNT, CDR2 YYREEE (reference sequence). The length of the CDR3 is 14 residues. The CDR3 is CASSSAASQETQYF. CDR3 nucleotide sequence: TGTGCCAGCAGCTCGGCCGCCAGCCAAGAGACCCAGTACTTC.

The chain recombines TRBV12-3 or TRBV12-4 with TRBJ1-1; D is uncertain. The CDR3 runs to 15 residues. V shed 5 bases and J shed 4 bases, with 17 bases lying between them. CDR3 DNA: TGTGCCAGCAGTCCCCGGGGTATCCGGGTCACTGAAGCTTTCTTT. Protein sequence: CASSPRGIRVTEAFF.

The chain combines TRBV28 with TRBJ1-1, with 7 bases identical to TRBD1. Trimming removed 6 bases from V and 5 bases from J; junction bases left unmatched: 9. The CDR3 is made up of 14 amino acids. CDR1 is MDHEN, CDR2 SYDVKM, per germline. CDR3 nucleotide sequence: TGTGCCAGCAGCCAACCAGGGGGAGGGACTGAAGCTTTCTTT. Protein sequence: CASSQPGGGTEAFF.

V usage is TRBV2 and J usage is TRBJ1-1; perhaps TRBD1 as D (6 bases). The CDR3 loop spans 15 amino acids. CDR1 is SNHLY, CDR2 FYNNEI, per germline. Trimming left V 8 bases short and J 5 bases short, with 21 bases between. The CDR3 protein is CASDPVGGGHTEAFF. The CDR3 DNA is TGTGCCAGCGACCCTGTGGGAGGGGGACATACTGAAGCTTTCTTT.